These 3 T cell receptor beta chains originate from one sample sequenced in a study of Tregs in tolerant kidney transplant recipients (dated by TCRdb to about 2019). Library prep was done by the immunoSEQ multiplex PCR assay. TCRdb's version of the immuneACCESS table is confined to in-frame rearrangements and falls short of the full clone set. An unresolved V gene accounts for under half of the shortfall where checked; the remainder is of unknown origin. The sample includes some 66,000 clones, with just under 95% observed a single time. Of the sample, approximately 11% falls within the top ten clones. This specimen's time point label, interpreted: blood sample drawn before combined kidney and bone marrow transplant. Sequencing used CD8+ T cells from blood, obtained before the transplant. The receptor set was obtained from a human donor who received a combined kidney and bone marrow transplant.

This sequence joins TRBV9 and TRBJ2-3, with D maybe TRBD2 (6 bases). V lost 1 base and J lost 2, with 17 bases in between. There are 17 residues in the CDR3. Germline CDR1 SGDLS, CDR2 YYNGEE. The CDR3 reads CASSVSRLATSTDTQYF. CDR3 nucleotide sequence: TGTGCCAGCAGCGTATCCCGGCTAGCGACATCCACAGATACGCAGTATTTT.

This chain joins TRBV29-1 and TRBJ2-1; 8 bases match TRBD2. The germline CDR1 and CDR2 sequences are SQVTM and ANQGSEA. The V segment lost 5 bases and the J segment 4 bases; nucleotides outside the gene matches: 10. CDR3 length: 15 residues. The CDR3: CSVPAGGVGYNEQFF. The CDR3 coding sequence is TGCAGCGTTCCGGCGGGAGGCGTGGGTTACAATGAGCAGTTCTTC.

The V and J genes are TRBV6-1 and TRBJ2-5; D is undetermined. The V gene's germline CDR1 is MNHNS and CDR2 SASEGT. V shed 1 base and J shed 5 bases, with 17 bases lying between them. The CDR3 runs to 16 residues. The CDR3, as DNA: TGTGCCAGCAGTGAAGTAGCAGCCTACGGTTCCGAGACCCAGTACTTC. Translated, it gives CASSEVAAYGSETQYF.